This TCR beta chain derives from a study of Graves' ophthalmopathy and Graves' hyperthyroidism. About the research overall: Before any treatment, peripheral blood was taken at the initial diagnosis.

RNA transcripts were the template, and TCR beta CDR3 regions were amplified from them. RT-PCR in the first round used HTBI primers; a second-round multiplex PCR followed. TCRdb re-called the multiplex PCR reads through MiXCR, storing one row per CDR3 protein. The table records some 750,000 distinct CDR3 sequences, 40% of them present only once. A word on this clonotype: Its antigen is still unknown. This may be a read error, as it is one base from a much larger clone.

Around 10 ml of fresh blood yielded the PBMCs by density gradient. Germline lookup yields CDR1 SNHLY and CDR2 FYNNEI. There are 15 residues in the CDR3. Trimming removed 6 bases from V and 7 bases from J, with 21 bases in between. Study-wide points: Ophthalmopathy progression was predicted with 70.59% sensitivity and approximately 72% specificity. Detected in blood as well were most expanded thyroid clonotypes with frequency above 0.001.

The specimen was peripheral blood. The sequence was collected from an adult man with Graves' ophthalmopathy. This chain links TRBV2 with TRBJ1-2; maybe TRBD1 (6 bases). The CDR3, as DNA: TGTGCCAGCAGCGTAGTTCCGGGGGCGAGCAGTGGCTACACCTTC. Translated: CASSVVPGASSGYTF.